The T cell receptor beta chain under discussion was sequenced for a study of T cells in Graves' hyperthyroidism and ophthalmopathy (dated by TCRdb to between 2018 and 2021). For the wider study: Peripheral blood samples were taken at initial diagnosis, before any treatment was given. To identify distinguishing TCR V-J signatures, a discovery cohort of about 95 patients was used, comprising fewer than 45 with Graves' ophthalmopathy and some 57 with stable Graves' hyperthyroidism. An independent validation cohort of 18 to 20 hyperthyroidism patients and approximately 15 patients who later progressed to ophthalmopathy tested prospective prediction of ophthalmopathy. The 75 to 100 discovery patients were randomly split 7:3 into training and test sets. In about 6 Graves' hyperthyroidism patients, the study also compared T-cell repertoires from thyroid tissue with T-cell repertoires from blood. Following sampling, methimazole starting at 30 mg daily was given to hyperthyroidism patients, and high-dose intravenous methylprednisolone was given to ophthalmopathy patients. The paper describes TCR Vbeta CDR3 sequencing of 140 or so peripheral blood samples, made up of about 40 ophthalmopathy patients, 70 to 75 hyperthyroidism patients and 17 progressor patients. Overall study outcomes, separate from this receptor: Most expanded thyroid clonotypes (frequency above 0.001) were also detected in blood, suggesting blood repertoires may reflect thyroid immune responses. In validation, progression to ophthalmopathy was predicted by the model with 65% to 71% sensitivity and just over 72% specificity, a median of about 6.8 months before onset. Sample size was not statistically predetermined, and blinding of investigators to group allocation was not performed. A 13 V-J signature model separated ophthalmopathy from stable hyperthyroidism, with 87.88% sensitivity and about 81% specificity in cross-validation and 80%/75% in testing.

The germline V gene supplies CDR1 SGHTA and CDR2 FQGNSA. Trimming costs V 4 bases and J 4 bases, and their ends lie 25 bases apart. Reading from cysteine to phenylalanine, the CDR3 counts 18 amino acids. The sequence is cut down to CDR3 DNA, 54 bases in frame from base 1. This clonotype came up a few times. Its specific antigen is unknown. No clone much larger than this one lies a single base away; base qualities are absent. The TCR beta CDR3 regions were amplified from RNA transcripts. The TCR CDR3 was subjected to a first round of RT-PCR using the HTBI primer set and the Qiagen OneStep RT-PCR kit. Libraries were constructed in a second round of multiplex PCR, after which size selection and purification were performed. Sequencing of the libraries was done on an Illumina HiSeq2000 using paired-end 100 bp reads. The paper's data handling went like this. SOAPnuke was used to process the raw data, removing reads that contained adapters or uncalled bases, had a mean Phred below 15, or lacked an exact match to the constant primer or identifier. High-quality paired reads were merged using COPE v1.2.5, and each unique nucleotide sequence was defined as a clonotype. Clonotypes were aligned to IMGT TRBV, TRBD and TRBJ reference segments using MiTCR v1.1. Analysis was restricted to V-J combinations with a frequency above 0.0001, which covered about 99% of repertoires. The TCS score was defined as the ratio of F50 (clonal expansion) to E x V (chaos), calculated using BLOSUM62-based TCRdist between CDR3 peptides within each V-J. Welch's t-statistics and random forest reduced 500 to 650 V-J features to roughly 13, which were used in a naive Bayes classifier (R e1071). Starting from the raw public reads, TCRdb applied fastp trimming at Q25, assembled clones with MiXCR and retained in-frame beta chains. Every distinct CDR3 protein forms one entry, paired with its most common genes and DNA. The V and J calls were not made by the authors but by TCRdb's processing. The sample records hundreds of thousands of distinct CDR3 sequences, 14% of which are singletons. The ten most abundant clones make up roughly 10% of the sample.

Graves' hyperthyroidism was defined as stable when no progression to ophthalmopathy occurred over 18 months of follow-up. Hyperthyroidism patients were newly diagnosed, had a disease duration of under 2 months, and were aged 18 to 65 years. Exclusion was applied to patients with uncontrolled infections, other autoimmune diseases, pregnancy or lactation. Diagnoses were established on the basis of clinical symptoms, serum thyroxine and TRAb, thyroid ultrasound, and orbital computed tomography. PBMCs were isolated from 8 to 10 ml of fresh peripheral blood by Ficoll-Paque density gradient centrifugation. Total RNA was extracted with Trizol reagent, and quality was checked on an Agilent 2100 Bioanalyzer.

This chain is built from TRBV7-2 and TRBJ2-5; the D gene lacks a confident call. The sequence was obtained from a young woman with Graves' hyperthyroidism. Sequencing input: blood. The encoded CDR3 is CASSWNPSQDAGGETQYF. The sequence in DNA is TGTGCCAGCAGCTGGAACCCGTCGCAGGACGCCGGCGGAGAGACCCAGTACTTC.